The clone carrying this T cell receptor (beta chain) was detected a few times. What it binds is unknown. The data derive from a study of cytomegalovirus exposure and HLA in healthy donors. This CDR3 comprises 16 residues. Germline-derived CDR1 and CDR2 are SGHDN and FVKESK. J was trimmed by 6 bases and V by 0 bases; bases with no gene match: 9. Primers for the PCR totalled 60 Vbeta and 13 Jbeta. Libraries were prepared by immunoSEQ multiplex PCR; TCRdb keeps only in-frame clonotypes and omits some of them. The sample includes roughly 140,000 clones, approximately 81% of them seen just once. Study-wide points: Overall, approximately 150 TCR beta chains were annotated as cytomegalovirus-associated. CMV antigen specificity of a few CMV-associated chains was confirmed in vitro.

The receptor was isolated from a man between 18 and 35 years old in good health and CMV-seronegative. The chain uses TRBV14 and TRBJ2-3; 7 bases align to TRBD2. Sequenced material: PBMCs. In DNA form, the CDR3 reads TGTGCCAGCAGCCAAGATTTGGGGACTATCGGGGATACGCAGTATTTT. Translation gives CASSQDLGTIGDTQYF.